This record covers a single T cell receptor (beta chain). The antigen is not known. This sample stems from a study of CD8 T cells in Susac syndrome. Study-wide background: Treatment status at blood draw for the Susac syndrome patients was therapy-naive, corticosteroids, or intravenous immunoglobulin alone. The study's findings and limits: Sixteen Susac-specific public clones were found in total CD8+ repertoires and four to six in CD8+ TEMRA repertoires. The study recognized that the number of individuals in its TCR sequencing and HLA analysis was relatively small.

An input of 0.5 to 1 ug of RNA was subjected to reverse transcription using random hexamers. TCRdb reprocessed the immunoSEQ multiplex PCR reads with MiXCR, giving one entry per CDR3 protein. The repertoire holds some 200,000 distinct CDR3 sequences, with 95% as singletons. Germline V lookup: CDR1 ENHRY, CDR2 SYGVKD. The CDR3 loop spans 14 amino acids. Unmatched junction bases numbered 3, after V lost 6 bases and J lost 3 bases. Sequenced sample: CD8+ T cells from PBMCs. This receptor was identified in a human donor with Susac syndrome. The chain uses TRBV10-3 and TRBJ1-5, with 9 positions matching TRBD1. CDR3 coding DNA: TGTGCCATCAGGGGACAGGGATTCAATCAGCCCCAGCATTTT. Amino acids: CAIRGQGFNQPQHF.